This T cell receptor (beta chain) was recorded in a study of prognosis after radiotherapy for stage I lung cancer. With two-round multiplex PCR, TCR beta CDR3 sequences were amplified from genomic DNA. First-round PCR employed TRBV- and TRBJ-specific primers for each gene. TCRdb re-analysed the multiplex PCR reads in MiXCR, keeping a single row per CDR3 protein. The sample lists fewer than 25,000 distinct CDR3 sequences, approximately 50% occurring once. This clonotype rates as medium-sized (0.01 to 0.1%). Germline CDR1 LNHDA, CDR2 SQIVND (reference sequence). The length of the CDR3 is 11 residues. V lost 9 bases, J lost 4 bases, and 10 bases lay in between.

The clonotype comes from a donor over 45 with non-small cell lung cancer. The chain links TRBV19 to TRBJ2-7, with D tentatively TRBD1 (6 bases). The sequenced sample was PBMCs, obtained before or after stereotactic body radiation therapy (not recorded which). The CDR3 DNA is TGTGCCAGCAGCCAGGGGTACGAGCAGTACTTC. Translated, it gives CASSQGYEQYF.